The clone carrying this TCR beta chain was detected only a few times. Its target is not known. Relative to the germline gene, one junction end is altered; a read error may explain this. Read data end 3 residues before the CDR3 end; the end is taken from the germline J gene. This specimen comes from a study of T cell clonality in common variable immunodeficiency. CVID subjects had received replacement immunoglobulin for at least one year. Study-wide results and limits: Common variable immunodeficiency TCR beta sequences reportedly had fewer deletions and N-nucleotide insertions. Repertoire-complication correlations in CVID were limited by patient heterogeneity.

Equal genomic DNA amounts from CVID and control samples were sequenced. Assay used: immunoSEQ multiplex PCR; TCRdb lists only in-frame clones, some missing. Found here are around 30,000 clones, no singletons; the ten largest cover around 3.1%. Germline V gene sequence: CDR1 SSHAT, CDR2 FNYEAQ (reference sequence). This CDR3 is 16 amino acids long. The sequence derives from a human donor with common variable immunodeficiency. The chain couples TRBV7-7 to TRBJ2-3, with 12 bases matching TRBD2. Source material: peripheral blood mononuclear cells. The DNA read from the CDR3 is TGTGCTAGCAGCCCGGGACTAGCGGGCGCCCGGGATACG. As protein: CASSPGLAGARDT. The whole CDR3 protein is CASSPGLAGARDTQYF.